A single sample gave rise to the 7 T cell receptor beta chains below, sequenced in a study of blood T cell repertoires in COVID-19. TCRdb's table, derived via immunoSEQ multiplex PCR, lists solely in-frame clones and lacks some. The profile covers some 520,000 clones, with 75% to 90% appearing a single time and around 0.95% taken by the ten largest. The sample was peripheral blood. These receptors all come from a man younger than 35 with COVID-19, enrolled during active disease.

This clone came up once. The V call is TRBV5-1, the J call TRBJ2-3; TRBD2 aligns across 14 bases. V was clipped by 0 bases and J by 3 bases; unmatched bases: 12. The CDR3 loop spans 20 amino acids. CDR1 is SGHRS, CDR2 YFSETQ, per germline. CDR3 region: CASSLEPRLAGGPRTDTQYF. The CDR3 coding sequence is TGCGCCAGCAGCTTGGAGCCAAGACTAGCGGGGGGGCCGAGGACAGATACGCAGTATTTT.

This clone was picked up many times. The chain recombines TRBV6-6 with TRBJ1-5; D may be TRBD1 (5 bases). Trimming pared 5 bases from V and 7 bases from J, leaving 12 bases between. Germline V lookup: CDR1 MNHNY, CDR2 SVGAGI (reference sequence). The CDR3 has 13 residues. The CDR3 loop is CASSTQVQQPQHF. The DNA of the CDR3 is TGTGCCAGCAGTACACAGGTTCAGCAGCCCCAGCATTTT.

This clone has a single count. The rearrangement uses TRBV15 and TRBJ2-7; 10 positions match TRBD1. The CDR3 loop spans 16 amino acids. CDR1 is LNHNV and CDR2 is YYDKDF in the germline V gene (reference sequence). With 3 bases clipped from V and 0 bases from J, the junction kept 5 bases outside the gene matches. The CDR3 coding sequence is TGTGCCACCAGCAGGGGACAGGGGCAAAGCTCCTACGAGCAGTACTTC. Its translation: CATSRGQGQSSYEQYF.

The rearrangement uses TRBV3-1 (or the pseudogene TRBV3-2) and TRBJ2-5; 8 positions agree with TRBD2. The V gene's germline CDR1 is LGHDT and CDR2 YNNKEL (reference sequence). CDR3 length equals 15 residues. Trimming removed 4 bases from V and 7 bases from J; junction bases left unmatched: 11. The CDR3: CASSPRPGGLGTQYF. The CDR3 nucleotides read TGTGCCAGCAGCCCACGCCCGGGGGGGCTTGGGACCCAGTACTTC.

This chain joins TRBV20-1 and TRBJ2-5, with TRBD2 as a possible D gene (6 bases). Germline-derived CDR1 and CDR2 are DFQATT and SNEGSKA (reference sequence). Trimming removed 3 bases at V and 1 base at J, with 12 bases between. There are 14 residues in the CDR3. The CDR3 region has the DNA TGCAGTGCTAGTCGGGGGTTTGGCCAAGAGACCCAGTACTTC. Its protein product is CSASRGFGQETQYF.

V and J are TRBV5-1 and TRBJ2-1, with 8 bases identical to TRBD1. The CDR3 contains 14 residues. V gave up 0 bases and J gave up 8 bases; unmatched junction bases: 4. Germline values: CDR1 SGHRS, CDR2 YFSETQ. CDR3 region: CASSLGDRIYEQFF. The DNA for the CDR3 is TGCGCCAGCAGCTTGGGGGACAGGATCTATGAGCAGTTCTTC.

The chain links TRBV11-3 to TRBJ2-3; no clear D gene. The length of the CDR3 is 16 residues. In germline, CDR1 is SGHNT, CDR2 YENEEA. V lost 7 bases to trimming and J lost 0 bases, with 17 bases between them. CDR3 sequence: CASTMGRRPSTDTQYF. Here the CDR3 DNA reads TGTGCCAGCACTATGGGCCGACGTCCTAGCACAGATACGCAGTATTTT. Full variable domain (remainder filled in from reference TRBV11-3 and TRBJ2-3): EAGVVQSPRYKIIEKKQPVAFWCNPISGHNTLYWYLQNLGQGPELLIRYENEEAVDDSQLPKDRFSAERLKGVDSTLKIQPAELGDSAVYLCASTMGRRPSTDTQYFGPGTRLTVL.